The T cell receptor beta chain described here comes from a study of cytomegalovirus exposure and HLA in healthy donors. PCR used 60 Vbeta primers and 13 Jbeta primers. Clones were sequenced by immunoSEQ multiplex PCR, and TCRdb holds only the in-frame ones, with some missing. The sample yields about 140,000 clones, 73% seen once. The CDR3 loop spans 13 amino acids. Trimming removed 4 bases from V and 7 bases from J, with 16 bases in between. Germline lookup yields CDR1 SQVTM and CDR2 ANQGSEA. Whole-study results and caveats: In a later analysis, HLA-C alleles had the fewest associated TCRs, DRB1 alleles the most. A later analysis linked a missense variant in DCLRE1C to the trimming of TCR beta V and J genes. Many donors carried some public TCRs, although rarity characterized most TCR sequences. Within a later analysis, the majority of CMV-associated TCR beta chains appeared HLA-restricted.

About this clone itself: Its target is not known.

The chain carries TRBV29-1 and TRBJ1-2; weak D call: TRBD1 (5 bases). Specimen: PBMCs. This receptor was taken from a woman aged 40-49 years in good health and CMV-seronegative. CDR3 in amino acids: CSVVAPGGCGYTF. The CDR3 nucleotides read TGCAGCGTTGTTGCCCCGGGGGGGTGTGGCTACACCTTC.